This T cell receptor beta chain is from a study of PD-1 blockade in mismatch repair-deficient tumors. Some clones are missing from TCRdb's copy, which holds only in-frame ones; the method was immunoSEQ multiplex PCR. The sample includes roughly 120,000 clones, more than 70% seen only once; the top ten take roughly 10%. V dropped 4 bases and J dropped 1 base, with 14 bases sitting between them. The CDR3 runs 16 residues. The germline V gene has CDR1 SGHNT and CDR2 YYREEE (reference sequence). General study points: Rapid post-treatment expansion, then contraction, generally preceding radiologic response, marked tumor-resident clones.

TCR sequencing covered a few patients who responded to pembrolizumab. Worth noting for this clone: Antigen specificity is unknown.

This material consisted of peripheral blood, taken approximately 69 weeks after starting pembrolizumab. The receptor was isolated from an adult with mismatch repair-deficient cancer. The rearrangement links TRBV5-4 to TRBJ2-2, with a weak D call TRBD1 (5 bases). CDR3 sequence reads: CASSPGGRGNTGELFF. DNA of the CDR3: TGTGCCAGCAGCCCGGGCGGAAGGGGGAACACCGGGGAGCTGTTTTTT.